Listed here is a single T cell receptor (beta chain). The data were obtained in a study of blood T cell repertoires in COVID-19. For the study at large: The United States, Italy and Spain were the sources of the acute and convalescent COVID-19 samples.

V lost 7 bases and J lost 6, with 24 bases in between. Germline CDR1 and CDR2: LNHDA and SQIVND (reference sequence). The CDR3 is 16 residues long. This table comes from immunoSEQ multiplex PCR, and its TCRdb copy is limited to in-frame clones, with some not included. The sample has 150,000 to 200,000 clones; 75% to 90% are singletons. Sequenced input: peripheral blood. This TCR came from a human donor with acute or convalescent COVID-19. The donor label of this sample is uncertain. The V and J genes are TRBV19 and TRBJ1-2, with a possible D match to TRBD1 (6 bases). The CDR3 reads CASTFSLGNRAHGYTF. DNA of the CDR3: TGTGCCAGTACCTTCTCATTGGGGAACAGGGCGCATGGCTACACCTTC.